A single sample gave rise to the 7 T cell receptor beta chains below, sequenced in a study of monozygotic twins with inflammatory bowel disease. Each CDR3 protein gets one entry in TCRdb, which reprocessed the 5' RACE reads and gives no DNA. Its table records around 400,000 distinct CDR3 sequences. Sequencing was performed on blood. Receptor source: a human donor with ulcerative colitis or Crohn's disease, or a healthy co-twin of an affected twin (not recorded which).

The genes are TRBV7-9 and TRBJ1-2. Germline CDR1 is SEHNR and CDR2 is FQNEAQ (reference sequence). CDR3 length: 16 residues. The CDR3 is CASSSRGGNSDFGYTF.

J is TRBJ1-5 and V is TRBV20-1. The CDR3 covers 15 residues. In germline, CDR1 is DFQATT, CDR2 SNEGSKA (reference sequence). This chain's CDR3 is CSARGGGGKGKPQHF.

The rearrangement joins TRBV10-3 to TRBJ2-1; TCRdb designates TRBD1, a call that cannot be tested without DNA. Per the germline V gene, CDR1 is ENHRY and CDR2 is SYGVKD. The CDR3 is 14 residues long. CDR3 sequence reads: CAISDRGGHNEQFF.

CDR3 amino acids: CASSPLGSSTYNEQFF. The chain couples TRBV14 to TRBJ2-1; absent DNA, TCRdb's TRBD1 call cannot be checked. This CDR3 is 16 amino acids long. The germline gives CDR1 SGHDN, CDR2 FVKESK.

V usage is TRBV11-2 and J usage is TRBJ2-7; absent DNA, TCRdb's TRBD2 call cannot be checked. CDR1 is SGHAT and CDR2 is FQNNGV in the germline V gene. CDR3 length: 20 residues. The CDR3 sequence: CASSLVGGALAGGGYYEQYF.

The CDR3 loop reads CASSRGTGGPNTGELFF. The V and J genes are TRBV3-1 and TRBJ2-2; the D gene TCRdb calls, TRBD1, cannot be checked with no DNA. CDR3 size: 17 residues. Germline CDR1 is LGHDT and CDR2 is YNNKEL (reference sequence). Complete variable domain (other parts from reference TRBV3-1 and TRBJ2-2): DTAVSQTPKYLVTQMGNDKSIKCEQNLGHDTMYWYKQDSKKFLKIMFSYNNKELIINETVPNRFSPKSPDKAHLNLHINSLELGDSAVYFCASSRGTGGPNTGELFFGEGSRLTVL.

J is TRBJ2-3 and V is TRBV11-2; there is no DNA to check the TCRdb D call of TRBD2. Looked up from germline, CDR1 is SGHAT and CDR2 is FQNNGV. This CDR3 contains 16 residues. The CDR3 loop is CASRSRLAEITDTQYF.